The TCR beta chain under discussion was sequenced for a study of T cells in Graves' hyperthyroidism and ophthalmopathy. Study results and limitations: The model anticipated ophthalmopathy a median approximately 6.7 months pre-onset.

In regard to this clonotype: Its matching antigen is unknown.

RNA transcripts provided the source from which TCR beta CDR3 regions were amplified. HTBI primers were used for first-round RT-PCR of the TCR CDR3. A single record per CDR3 protein comes from TCRdb applying MiXCR to the multiplex PCR reads. The data show around 340,000 distinct CDR3 sequences, roughly a sixth seen once. Trimming cost V 0 bases and J 3 bases; bases outside gene matches: 12. Germline assignment: CDR1 SQVTM and CDR2 ANQGSEA. The CDR3 covers 20 residues. Sequencing was carried out using blood. The source of this sequence is a woman between 25 and 40 years old with Graves' hyperthyroidism that later progressed to Graves' ophthalmopathy. This chain uses TRBV29-1 with TRBJ2-1; 15 bases match TRBD2. The CDR3 sequence: CSVEDQGLAGGAFYYNEQFF. As DNA, the CDR3 is TGCAGCGTTGAAGATCAGGGACTAGCGGGGGGCGCCTTCTACTACAATGAGCAGTTCTTC.